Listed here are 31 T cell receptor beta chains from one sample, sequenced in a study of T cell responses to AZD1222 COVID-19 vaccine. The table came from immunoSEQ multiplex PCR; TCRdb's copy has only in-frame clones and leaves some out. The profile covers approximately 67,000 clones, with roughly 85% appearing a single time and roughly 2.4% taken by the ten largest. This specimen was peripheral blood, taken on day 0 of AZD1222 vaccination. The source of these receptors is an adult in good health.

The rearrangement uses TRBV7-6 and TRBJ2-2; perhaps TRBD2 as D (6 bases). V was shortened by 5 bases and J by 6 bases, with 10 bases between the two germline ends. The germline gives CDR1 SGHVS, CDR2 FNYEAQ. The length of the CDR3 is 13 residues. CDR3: CASSPTGAGELFF. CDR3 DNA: TGTGCCAGCAGCCCTACGGGGGCCGGGGAGCTGTTTTTT.

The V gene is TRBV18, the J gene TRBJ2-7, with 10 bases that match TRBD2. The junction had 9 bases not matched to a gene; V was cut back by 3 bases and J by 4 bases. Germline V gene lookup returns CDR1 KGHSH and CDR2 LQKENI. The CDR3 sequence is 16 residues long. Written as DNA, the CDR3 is TGTGCCAGCTCACCGGGGTCAATAGCGGGAGGATACGAGCAGTACTTC. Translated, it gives CASSPGSIAGGYEQYF. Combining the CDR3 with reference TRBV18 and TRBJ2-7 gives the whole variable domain NAGVMQNPRHLVRRRGQEARLRCSPMKGHSHVYWYRQLPEEGLKFMVYLQKENIIDESGMPKERFSAEFPKEGPSILRIQQVVRGDSAAYFCASSPGSIAGGYEQYFGPGTRLTVT.

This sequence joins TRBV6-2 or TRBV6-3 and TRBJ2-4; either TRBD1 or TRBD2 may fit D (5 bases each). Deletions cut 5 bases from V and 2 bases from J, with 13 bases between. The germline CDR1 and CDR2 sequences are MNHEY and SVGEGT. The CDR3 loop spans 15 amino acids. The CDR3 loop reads CASSRGQPPKNIQYF. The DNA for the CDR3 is TGTGCCAGCAGTCGGGGCCAGCCCCCCAAAAACATTCAGTACTTC.

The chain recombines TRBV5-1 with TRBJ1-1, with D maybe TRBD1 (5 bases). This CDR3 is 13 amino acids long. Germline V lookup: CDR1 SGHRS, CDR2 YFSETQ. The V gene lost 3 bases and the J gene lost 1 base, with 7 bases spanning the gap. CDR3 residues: CASSWTQNTEAFF. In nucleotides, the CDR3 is TGCGCCAGCAGCTGGACACAGAACACTGAAGCTTTCTTT.

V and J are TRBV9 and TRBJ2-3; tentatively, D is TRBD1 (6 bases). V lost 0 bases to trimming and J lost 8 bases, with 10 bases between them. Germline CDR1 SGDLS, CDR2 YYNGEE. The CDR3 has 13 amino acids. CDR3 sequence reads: CASSVGLGGTQYF. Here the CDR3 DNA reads TGTGCCAGCAGCGTAGGGTTAGGGGGTACGCAGTATTTT.

This CDR3 reads CASSRRTGTRDYGYTF. The CDR3 region has the DNA TGTGCCAGCAGCCGAAGGACAGGGACGCGGGACTATGGCTACACCTTC. V and J are TRBV11-2 and TRBJ1-2, with 8 bases lining up with TRBD1. J was trimmed by 3 bases and V by 5 bases; bases with no gene match: 11. Germline CDR1 is SGHAT and CDR2 is FQNNGV. The CDR3 runs 16 residues.

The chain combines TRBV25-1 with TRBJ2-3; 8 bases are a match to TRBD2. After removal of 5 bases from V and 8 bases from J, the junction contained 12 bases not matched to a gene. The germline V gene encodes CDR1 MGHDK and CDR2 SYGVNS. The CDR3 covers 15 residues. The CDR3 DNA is TGTGCCAGCAGTCGGGTGAGCGGGAGAGGGGGTACGCAGTATTTT. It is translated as CASSRVSGRGGTQYF.

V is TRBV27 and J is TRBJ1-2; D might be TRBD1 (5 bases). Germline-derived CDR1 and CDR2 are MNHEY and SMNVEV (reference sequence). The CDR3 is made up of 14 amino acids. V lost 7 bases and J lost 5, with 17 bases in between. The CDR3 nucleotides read TGTGCCAGCACTAACCTGGGGGAGAAGTATGGCTACACCTTC. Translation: CASTNLGEKYGYTF.

This CDR3 reads CASSPLAGADGYTF. CDR3 nucleotide sequence: TGTGCCAGCAGCCCGCTGGCGGGTGCAGATGGCTACACCTTC. The V and J genes are TRBV7-2 and TRBJ1-2; D gene ambiguous. Between the trimmed V and J ends, which lost 5 bases and 6 bases, there was a span of 16 bases. CDR3 length: 14 amino acids. Germline lookup yields CDR1 SGHTA and CDR2 FQGNSA.

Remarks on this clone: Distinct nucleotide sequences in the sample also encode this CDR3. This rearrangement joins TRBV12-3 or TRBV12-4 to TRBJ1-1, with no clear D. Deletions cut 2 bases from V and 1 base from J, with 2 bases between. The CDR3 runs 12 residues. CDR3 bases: TGTGCCAGCAGTTTAAGGAACACTGAAGCTTTCTTT. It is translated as CASSLRNTEAFF.

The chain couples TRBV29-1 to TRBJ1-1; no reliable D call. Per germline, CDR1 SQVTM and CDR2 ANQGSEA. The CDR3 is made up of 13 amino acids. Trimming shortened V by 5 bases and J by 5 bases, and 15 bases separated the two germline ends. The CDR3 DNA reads TGCAGCGTTTACCGACAATCGGGGACTGAAGCTTTCTTT. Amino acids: CSVYRQSGTEAFF.

In nucleotides, the CDR3 is TGTGCCAGCGTTATGAATAGCAATCAGCCCCAGCATTTT. Encoded protein: CASVMNSNQPQHF. This rearrangement joins TRBV6-5 to TRBJ1-5; no clear D gene. Per germline, CDR1 MNHEY and CDR2 SVGAGI. The CDR3 has 13 residues. V was cut by 8 bases and J by 0 bases, with 8 bases left in between.

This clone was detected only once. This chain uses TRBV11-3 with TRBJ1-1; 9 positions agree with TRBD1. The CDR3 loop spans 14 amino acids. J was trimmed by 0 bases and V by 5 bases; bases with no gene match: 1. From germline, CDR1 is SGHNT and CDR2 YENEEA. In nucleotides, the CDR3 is TGTGCCAGCAGCCGGACAGGGGTGAACACTGAAGCTTTCTTT. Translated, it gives CASSRTGVNTEAFF.

The CDR3 sequence is CASSKEMRTANTEAFF. The CDR3 DNA follows: TGTGCCAGCAGCAAAGAAATGCGGACAGCGAACACTGAAGCTTTCTTT. The chain couples TRBV21-1 to TRBJ1-1; the table's D call, TRBD1, has no DNA check behind it. TRBV21-1 is reported as a pseudogene. The CDR3 runs to 16 residues.

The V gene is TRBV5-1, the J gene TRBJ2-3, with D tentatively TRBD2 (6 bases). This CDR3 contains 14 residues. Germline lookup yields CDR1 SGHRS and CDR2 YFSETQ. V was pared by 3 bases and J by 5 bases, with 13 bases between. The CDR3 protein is CASSSERAEDTQYF. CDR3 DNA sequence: TGCGCCAGCAGCTCAGAGCGGGCCGAAGATACGCAGTATTTT. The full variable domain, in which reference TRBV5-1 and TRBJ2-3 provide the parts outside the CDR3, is KAGVTQTPRYLIKTRGQQVTLSCSPISGHRSVSWYQQTPGQGLQFLFEYFSETQRNKGNFPGRFSGRQFSNSRSEMNVSTLELGDSALYLCASSSERAEDTQYFGPGTRLTVL.

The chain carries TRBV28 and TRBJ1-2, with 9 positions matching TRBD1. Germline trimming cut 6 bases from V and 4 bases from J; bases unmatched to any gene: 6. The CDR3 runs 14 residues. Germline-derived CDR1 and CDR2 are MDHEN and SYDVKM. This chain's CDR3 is CASSTGGAGYGYTF. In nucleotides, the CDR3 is TGTGCCAGCAGCACAGGGGGCGCGGGCTATGGCTACACCTTC.

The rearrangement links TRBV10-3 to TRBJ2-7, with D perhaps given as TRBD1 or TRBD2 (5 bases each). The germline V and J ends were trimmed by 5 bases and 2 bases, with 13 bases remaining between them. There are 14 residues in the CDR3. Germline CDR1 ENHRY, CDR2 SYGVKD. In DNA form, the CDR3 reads TGTGCCATCAGTAACCGGGACCAAACCTACGAGCAGTACTTC. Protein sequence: CAISNRDQTYEQYF.

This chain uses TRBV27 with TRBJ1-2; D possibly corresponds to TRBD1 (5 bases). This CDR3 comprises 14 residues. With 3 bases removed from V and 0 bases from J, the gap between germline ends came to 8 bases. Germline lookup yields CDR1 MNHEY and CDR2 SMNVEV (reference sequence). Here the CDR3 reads CASSFQGTNYGYTF. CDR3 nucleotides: TGTGCCAGCAGTTTCCAGGGAACTAACTATGGCTACACCTTC.

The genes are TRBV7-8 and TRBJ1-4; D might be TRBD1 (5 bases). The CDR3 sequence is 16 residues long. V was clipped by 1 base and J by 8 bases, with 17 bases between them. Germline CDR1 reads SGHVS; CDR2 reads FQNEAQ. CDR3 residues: CASSLERLPSGEKLFF. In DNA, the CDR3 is TGTGCCAGCAGCTTAGAACGCCTCCCCTCAGGGGAAAAACTGTTTTTT.

The CDR3 loop is CASSLPLGPLYF. The CDR3 DNA reads TGTGCCAGCAGTTTACCACTAGGCCCCTTATATTTT. The rearrangement joins TRBV27 to TRBJ2-3, with D perhaps TRBD2 (5 bases). V dropped 2 bases and J dropped 15 bases, with 15 bases sitting between them. The CDR3 is made up of 12 amino acids. CDR1 is MNHEY and CDR2 is SMNVEV in the germline V gene (reference sequence).

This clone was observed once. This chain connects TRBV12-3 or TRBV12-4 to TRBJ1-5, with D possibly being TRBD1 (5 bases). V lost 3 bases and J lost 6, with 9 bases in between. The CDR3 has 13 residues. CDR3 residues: CASSFSGSQPQHF. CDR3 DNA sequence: TGTGCCAGCAGTTTCTCAGGGTCTCAGCCCCAGCATTTT.

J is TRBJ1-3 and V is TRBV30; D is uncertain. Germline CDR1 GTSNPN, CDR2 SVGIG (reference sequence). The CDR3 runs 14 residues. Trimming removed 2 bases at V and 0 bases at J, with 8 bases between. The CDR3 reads CAWSRLSSGNTIYF. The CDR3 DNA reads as TGTGCCTGGAGTAGACTAAGCTCTGGAAACACCATATATTTT.

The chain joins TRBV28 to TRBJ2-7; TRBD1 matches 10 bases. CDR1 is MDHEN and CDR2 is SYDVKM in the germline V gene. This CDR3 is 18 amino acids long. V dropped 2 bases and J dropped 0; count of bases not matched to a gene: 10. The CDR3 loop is CASSLGGGQGRLSYEQYF. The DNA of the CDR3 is TGTGCCAGCAGTTTAGGCGGGGGACAGGGGCGCCTCTCCTACGAGCAGTACTTC.

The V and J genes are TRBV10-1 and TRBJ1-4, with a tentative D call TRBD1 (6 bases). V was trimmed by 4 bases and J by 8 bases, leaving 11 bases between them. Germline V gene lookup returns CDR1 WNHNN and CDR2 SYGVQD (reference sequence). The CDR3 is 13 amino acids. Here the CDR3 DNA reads TGCGCCAGCAGTGGAGGGGGGCAGGAAAAACTGTTTTTT. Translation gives CASSGGGQEKLFF.

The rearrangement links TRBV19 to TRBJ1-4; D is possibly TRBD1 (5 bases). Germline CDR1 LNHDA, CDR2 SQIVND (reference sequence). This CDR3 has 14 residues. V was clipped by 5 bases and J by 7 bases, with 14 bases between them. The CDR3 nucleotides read TGTGCCAGTAGTGCTGGGACGACGGGTGAAAAACTGTTTTTT. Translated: CASSAGTTGEKLFF.

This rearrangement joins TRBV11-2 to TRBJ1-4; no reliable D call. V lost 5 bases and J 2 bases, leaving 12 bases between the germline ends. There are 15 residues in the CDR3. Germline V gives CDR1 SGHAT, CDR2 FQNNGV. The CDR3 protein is CASSPGSGTNEKLFF. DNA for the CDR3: TGTGCCAGCAGCCCCGGGAGCGGGACTAATGAAAAACTGTTTTTT.

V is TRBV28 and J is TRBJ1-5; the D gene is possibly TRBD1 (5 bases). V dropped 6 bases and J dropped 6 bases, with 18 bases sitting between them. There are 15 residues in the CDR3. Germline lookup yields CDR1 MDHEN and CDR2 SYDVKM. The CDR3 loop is CASSQVGAGGQPQHF. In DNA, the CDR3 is TGTGCCAGCAGCCAGGTAGGGGCCGGGGGTCAGCCCCAGCATTTT.

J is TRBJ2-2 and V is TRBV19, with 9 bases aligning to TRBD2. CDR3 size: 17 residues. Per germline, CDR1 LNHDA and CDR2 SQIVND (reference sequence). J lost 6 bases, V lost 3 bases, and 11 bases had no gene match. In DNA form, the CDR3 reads TGTGCCAGTAGTATTTCTGTGGTAGCGGGGGATTCCGGGGAGCTGTTTTTT. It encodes CASSISVVAGDSGELFF.

CDR3 nucleotide sequence: TGTGCCAGCAGCCCGGGACTAGCGGGAGGGTACCAAGAGACCCAGTACTTC. Protein product: CASSPGLAGGYQETQYF. The chain employs TRBV7-8 and TRBJ2-5; 16 bases fit TRBD2. Looked up from germline, CDR1 is SGHVS and CDR2 is FQNEAQ. V was clipped by 5 bases and J by 0 bases; unmatched bases: 3. The CDR3 sequence is 17 residues long.

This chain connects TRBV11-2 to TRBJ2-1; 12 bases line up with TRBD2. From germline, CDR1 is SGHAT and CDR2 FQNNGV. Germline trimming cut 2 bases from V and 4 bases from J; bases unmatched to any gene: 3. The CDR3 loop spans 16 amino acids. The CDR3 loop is CASSLSLAGGYNEQFF. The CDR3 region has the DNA TGTGCCAGCAGCTTATCTCTAGCGGGGGGGTACAATGAGCAGTTCTTC.

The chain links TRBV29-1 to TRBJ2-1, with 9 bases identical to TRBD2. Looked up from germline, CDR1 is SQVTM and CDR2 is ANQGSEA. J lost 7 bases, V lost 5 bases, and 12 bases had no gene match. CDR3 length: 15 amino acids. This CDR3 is CSVSPRLAAVNEQFF. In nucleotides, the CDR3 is TGCAGCGTTTCTCCCCGACTAGCGGCAGTTAATGAGCAGTTCTTC.